Sequencing of this T cell receptor (beta chain) was carried out in a study of T cell responses to AZD1222 COVID-19 vaccine. The V end was cut by 1 base, the J end by 4 bases, with 13 bases between. Germline CDR1 reads SGHRS; CDR2 reads YFSETQ. This CDR3 contains 15 residues. Second doses that came at about 4 or about 12 weeks were put together. As regards this clone: Its matching antigen is unknown.

Notes on the study in general: Repertoire sampling happened only post peak T cell response. Spike-specific TCRs gained breadth and depth after people received two AZD1222 doses. Reportedly, nearly half of unique spike TCRs recognized epitopes outside B.1.351/B.1.1.7 mutations.

TCRdb's table, derived via immunoSEQ multiplex PCR, lists solely in-frame clones and lacks some. Among 120,000 or so clones listed, 70% to 90% were seen once. The starting material was peripheral blood, obtained 28 days after the second AZD1222 dose. V usage is TRBV5-1 and J usage is TRBJ2-3, with D possibly matching TRBD1 (5 bases). The TCR was taken from an adult who received the AZD1222 COVID-19 vaccine. The CDR3 DNA reads as TGCGCCAGCAGCTTGAGGCCAGGGTGGGCAGATACGCAGTATTTT. Translated: CASSLRPGWADTQYF.